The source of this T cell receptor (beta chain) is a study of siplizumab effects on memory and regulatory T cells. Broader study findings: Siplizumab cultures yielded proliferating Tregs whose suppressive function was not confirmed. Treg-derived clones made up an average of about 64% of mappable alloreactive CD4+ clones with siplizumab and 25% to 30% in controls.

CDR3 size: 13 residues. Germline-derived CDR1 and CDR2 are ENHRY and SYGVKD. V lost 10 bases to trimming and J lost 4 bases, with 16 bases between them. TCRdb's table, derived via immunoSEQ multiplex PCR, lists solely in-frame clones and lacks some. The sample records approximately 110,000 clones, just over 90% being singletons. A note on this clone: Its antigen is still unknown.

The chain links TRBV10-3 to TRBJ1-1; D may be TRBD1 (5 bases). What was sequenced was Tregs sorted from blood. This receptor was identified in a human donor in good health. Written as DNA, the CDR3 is TGTGCCAGCTCCAGGGTCTACGGCACTGAAGCTTTCTTT. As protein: CASSRVYGTEAFF.